The rows below give T cell receptor beta chains drawn from one sample of a study of identical twins. TCRdb redid the calling of the 5' RACE reads with MiXCR, one entry per CDR3 protein. The sample lists about 240,000 distinct CDR3 sequences, under 12% seen once, with 10% in the top ten. The sample was memory T cells sorted from blood. The receptors originated from a man in his fifties in good health. Each CDR3 is given with its conserved first and last residue. The order of the fields is V gene, J gene, D gene, clone size, CDR3 DNA, CDR3 protein. D genes are given only for firm matches. Clone size is shown for a subset of rows, as once, few, many or a class of expanded clone.

>TRBV4-3|TRBJ1-1|.|many
TGCGCCAGCAGCCAAGAATTGAGAAATGAAGCTTTCTTT
CASSQELRNEAFF
>TRBV6-2/TRBV6-3|TRBJ2-7|TRBD1|many
TGTGCCAGCACCATTACGCCGGACAGGGGTTACGAGCAGTACTTC
CASTITPDRGYEQYF
>TRBV5-1|TRBJ1-1|.|many
TGCGCCAGCAGCTGGGATGCCAAGAACACTGAAGCTTTCTTT
CASSWDAKNTEAFF
>TRBV19|TRBJ2-1|.|.
TGTGCCAGTACCTTTAGCGGAAGCTCCTACAATGAGCAGTTCTTC
CASTFSGSSYNEQFF
>TRBV12-3/TRBV12-4|TRBJ2-1|TRBD1|many
TGTGCCAGCAAAGGCCTCCGGGACAGGGCGTACAATGAGCAGTTCTTC
CASKGLRDRAYNEQFF
>TRBV5-6|TRBJ2-3|TRBD2|.
TGTGCCAGCAGCCACCGACTAGCGGGTAGCACAGATACGCAGTATTTT
CASSHRLAGSTDTQYF
>TRBV11-2|TRBJ2-3|TRBD2|.
TGTGCCAGCAGTTTTAACGGGGGGGGCACAGATACGCAGTATTTT
CASSFNGGGTDTQYF
>TRBV5-6|TRBJ1-5|.|few
TGTGCCAGCAGTTCAGAAGCAGGTGGATTTCAGCCCCAGCATTTT
CASSSEAGGFQPQHF
>TRBV10-3|TRBJ2-3|.|.
TGTGCCATCAGTGAGTCGAGACAGGCCTTCTTGGGGCAGTATTTT
CAISESRQAFLGQYF
>TRBV9|TRBJ2-2|.|few
TGTGCCAGCAGCCCAGCGACTAGGGTTAACACCGGGGAGCTGTTTTTT
CASSPATRVNTGELFF
>TRBV9|TRBJ2-5|.|many
TGTGCCAGCAGCGTAGGGATACAAGAGACCCAGTACTTC
CASSVGIQETQYF
>TRBV20-1|TRBJ2-1|TRBD1|many
TGCAGTGCAGTAAGACAGGGGGCTTGGAATGAGCAGTTCTTC
CSAVRQGAWNEQFF
>TRBV29-1|TRBJ1-3|TRBD1|few
TGCAGCGTGACAGGGACTGGAAACACCATATATTTT
CSVTGTGNTIYF
>TRBV5-1|TRBJ2-5|.|few
TGCGCCAGCAGCTTTACAGCGAAAAAAGAGACCCAGTACTTC
CASSFTAKKETQYF
>TRBV11-2|TRBJ2-1|.|many
TGTGCCAGCAGCTTAGATCGGCGCGGAGGGGGATTCTTC
CASSLDRRGGGFF
>TRBV6-1|TRBJ2-2|TRBD1|.
TGTGCCAGCAGTCGGCCAACCGGGACAGGGGTCGCCGGGGAGCTGTTTTTT
CASSRPTGTGVAGELFF
>TRBV12-3/TRBV12-4|TRBJ2-7|.|many
TGTGCCAGCAGTTTCCGGGGGCTGTCCGAGCAGTACTTC
CASSFRGLSEQYF
>TRBV2|TRBJ2-3|TRBD2|many
TGTGCCAGCAGTTTCACTAGCGGGGGCACAGATACGCAGTATTTT
CASSFTSGGTDTQYF